The next 2 T cell receptor beta chains were all read from a single sample in a study of OX40 agonist ivuxolimab in advanced cancers. Profiling relied on immunoSEQ multiplex PCR, and the TCRdb table lists in-frame clones only, not all of them. The table shows 40,000 or so clones, with roughly nine tenths occurring only once. The sample consisted of CD4+ or CD8+ T cells sorted from blood, taken in a trial of the OX40 agonist ivuxolimab. These receptors were taken from an adult with an advanced solid tumor such as melanoma, head and neck, liver or kidney cancer.

This chain joins TRBV19 and TRBJ2-2; weak D call: TRBD1 (5 bases). Germline CDR1 is LNHDA and CDR2 is SQIVND (reference sequence). CDR3 size: 15 residues. V was shortened by 7 bases and J by 0 bases, with 12 bases between the two germline ends. The CDR3, as DNA: TGTGCCAGTACACCGCTAGGGGCGAACACCGGGGAGCTGTTTTTT. This encodes CASTPLGANTGELFF.

This chain connects TRBV18 to TRBJ2-5; a possible D gene is TRBD1 (6 bases). The ends were cut back, 1 base at V and 0 bases at J, with 12 bases in the middle. The CDR3 extends over 16 amino acids. CDR1 and CDR2 from the germline V gene are KGHSH and LQKENI. As DNA, the CDR3 is TGTGCCAGCTCACCACAACGGGACACCTACCAAGAGACCCAGTACTTC. Its protein is CASSPQRDTYQETQYF.